Below are 28 T cell receptor beta chains sequenced from a single sample in a study of blood T cell repertoires in COVID-19. Assay used: immunoSEQ multiplex PCR; TCRdb lists only in-frame clones, some missing. The table shows around 170,000 clones, with approximately 88% occurring only once. The sequenced sample consisted of peripheral blood. These TCRs come from a woman aged 30 to 39 with acute or convalescent COVID-19.

V usage is TRBV28 and J usage is TRBJ1-1; D is perhaps TRBD1 (6 bases). Germline V gene lookup returns CDR1 MDHEN and CDR2 SYDVKM. There are 15 residues in the CDR3. V was shortened by 6 bases and J by 6 bases, with 20 bases between the two germline ends. CDR3 sequence (DNA): TGTGCCAGCAGCCCTCCACAGGGCCGGTGGGCTGAAGCTTTCTTT. Translation: CASSPPQGRWAEAFF.

The chain is built from TRBV11-3 and TRBJ2-1, with 8 bases matching TRBD2. After removal of 2 bases from V and 12 bases from J, the junction contained 3 bases not matched to a gene. Germline-derived CDR1 and CDR2 are SGHNT and YENEEA. CDR3 length equals 12 residues. As DNA, the CDR3 is TGTGCCAGCAGCTTATATGCGGGAGGGCAGTTCTTC. Protein product: CASSLYAGGQFF.

V gene TRBV30 combines with J gene TRBJ2-3; D unclear. V was cut by 0 bases and J by 4 bases, with 8 bases left in between. This CDR3 has 13 amino acids. CDR1 is GTSNPN and CDR2 is SVGIG in the germline V gene (reference sequence). The DNA for the CDR3 is TGTGCCTGGAGTGTCGTGGGCGCAGATACGCAGTATTTT. Translating gives CAWSVVGADTQYF. Looking up the rest from reference TRBV30 and TRBJ2-3 gives the full variable domain: SQTIHQWPATLVQPVGSPLSLECTVEGTSNPNLYWYRQAAGRGLQLLFYSVGIGQISSEVPQNLSASRPQDRQFILSSKKLLLSDSGFYLCAWSVVGADTQYFGPGTRLTVL.

The chain links TRBV28 to TRBJ1-1; no reliable D call. Germline-derived CDR1 and CDR2 are MDHEN and SYDVKM. The CDR3 consists of 13 residues. The V end lost 6 bases, the J end lost 0 bases, and 8 bases lay between the germline ends. The CDR3 is CASRADMNTEAFF. For the CDR3, the DNA is TGTGCCAGCAGGGCCGATATGAACACTGAAGCTTTCTTT.

The chain employs TRBV5-4 and TRBJ2-3, with TRBD2 matching over 13 bases. Germline CDR1 is SGHNT and CDR2 is YYREEE (reference sequence). The ends lost 2 bases at V and 3 bases at J; junction bases unmatched: 3. CDR3 length equals 16 residues. The CDR3 reads CASSFGTSGDTDTQYF. The CDR3 bases are TGTGCCAGCAGCTTCGGGACTAGCGGGGATACAGATACGCAGTATTTT.

The chain joins TRBV7-2 to TRBJ2-2; 9 nucleotides align to TRBD2. There are 15 residues in the CDR3. J gave up 4 bases and V 3 bases, and 3 bases lay outside the gene matches. Germline loops: CDR1 SGHTA, CDR2 FQGNSA. CDR3 amino acids: CASSLGGRATGELFF. CDR3 nucleotide sequence: TGTGCCAGCAGCTTGGGCGGGAGGGCCACCGGGGAGCTGTTTTTT.

This clone was found once. CDR3 amino acids: CASSQDIGANVLTF. For the CDR3, the DNA is TGTGCCAGCAGCCAAGATATCGGGGCCAACGTCCTGACTTTC. V is TRBV4-2 and J is TRBJ2-6; D gene ambiguous. V lost 0 bases to trimming and J lost 4 bases, with 4 bases between them. CDR3 length equals 14 residues. Germline values: CDR1 LGHNA, CDR2 YNFKEQ.

The chain employs TRBV14 and TRBJ1-1; D gene unclear. The CDR3 loop spans 16 amino acids. V gave up 4 bases and J gave up 0 bases, with 15 bases separating them. Germline assignment: CDR1 SGHDN and CDR2 FVKESK. In DNA form, the CDR3 reads TGTGCCAGCAGCCGGTATGATTCGGCGGTGAACACTGAAGCTTTCTTT. Amino acids: CASSRYDSAVNTEAFF.

The genes are TRBV7-9 and TRBJ2-7; no reliable D call. Germline-derived CDR1 and CDR2 are SEHNR and FQNEAQ (reference sequence). Trimming left V 1 base short and J 9 bases short, with 19 bases between. The CDR3 loop spans 15 amino acids. Here the CDR3 reads CASSLDVSAVRSQYF. DNA of the CDR3: TGTGCCAGCAGCTTAGATGTGTCGGCGGTGCGATCGCAGTACTTC. Filled out from reference TRBV7-9 and TRBJ2-7, the complete variable domain reads DTGVSQNPRHKITKRGQNVTFRCDPISEHNRLYWYRQTLGQGPEFLTYFQNEAQLEKSRLLSDRFSAERPKGSFSTLEIQRTEQGDSAMYLCASSLDVSAVRSQYFGPGTRLTVT.

The chain combines TRBV19 with TRBJ1-4; 9 bases map to TRBD1. Trimming removed 5 bases from V and 6 bases from J; junction bases left unmatched: 10. Germline V gene lookup returns CDR1 LNHDA and CDR2 SQIVND (reference sequence). The CDR3 is 16 residues long. The CDR3 coding sequence is TGTGCCAGTAGTCCTGGGACAGGGAGTAATTATGAAAAACTGTTTTTT. Its translation: CASSPGTGSNYEKLFF.

The chain uses TRBV2 and TRBJ2-7, with D perhaps matching TRBD2 (5 bases). Germline values: CDR1 SNHLY, CDR2 FYNNEI. The CDR3 contains 11 residues. Trimming took 5 bases from V and 5 from J, leaving 7 bases between them. For the CDR3, the DNA is TGTGCCAGCAGTTACGGGGACGAGCAGTACTTC. It translates to CASSYGDEQYF.

This sequence joins TRBV28 and TRBJ1-5; D is unclear. The germline CDR1 and CDR2 sequences are MDHEN and SYDVKM. V was trimmed by 6 bases and J by 0 bases, leaving 6 bases between them. The length of the CDR3 is 13 residues. CDR3 in DNA: TGTGCCAGCAGGGTCTATAGCAATCAGCCCCAGCATTTT. Its translation is CASRVYSNQPQHF. The full variable domain, with the rest looked up from reference TRBV28 and TRBJ1-5, is DVKVTQSSRYLVKRTGEKVFLECVQDMDHENMFWYRQDPGLGLRLIYFSYDVKMKEKGDIPEGYSVSREKKERFSLILESASTNQTSMYLCASRVYSNQPQHFGDGTRLSIL.

The CDR3 here is CASSLAFADTQYF. DNA for the CDR3: TGTGCCAGCAGCTTAGCCTTCGCGGATACGCAGTATTTT. The J gene is TRBJ2-3, the V gene TRBV7-9; D is uncertain. Germline V gives CDR1 SEHNR, CDR2 FQNEAQ (reference sequence). The germline V and J ends were trimmed by 0 bases and 6 bases, with 7 bases remaining between them. The CDR3 totals 13 residues.

This rearrangement joins TRBV27 to TRBJ1-2; TRBD1 aligns across 9 bases. Germline CDR1 MNHEY, CDR2 SMNVEV (reference sequence). The CDR3 consists of 14 residues. V lost 5 bases to trimming and J lost 4 bases; unmatched junction nucleotides: 5. DNA of the CDR3: TGTGCCAGCAGTACAGACAGGGGGGTCTATGGCTACACCTTC. As protein: CASSTDRGVYGYTF.

The V call is TRBV2, the J call TRBJ2-1, with D perhaps TRBD2 (5 bases). V lost 3 bases, J lost 3 bases, and 6 bases lay in between. This CDR3 is built from 13 residues. Germline V CDR1 and CDR2: SNHLY, FYNNEI. CDR3 region: CASSEAGYNEQFF. CDR3 DNA: TGTGCCAGCAGTGAGGCGGGCTACAATGAGCAGTTCTTC.

The gene calls are TRBV30 and TRBJ2-3; 14 nucleotides line up with TRBD2. With V trimmed by 5 bases and J by 3 bases, 10 bases remained unmatched. The V gene's germline CDR1 is GTSNPN and CDR2 SVGIG (reference sequence). This CDR3 comprises 17 residues. The DNA of the CDR3 is TGTGCCTGGGATTCCGTGACTAGCGGGAGGGCGACAGATACGCAGTATTTT. This codes for CAWDSVTSGRATDTQYF.

J is TRBJ2-3 and V is TRBV6-1; possible D gene TRBD2, 6 bases. The CDR3 is 15 residues long. Germline CDR1 reads MNHNS; CDR2 reads SASEGT. V lost 0 bases and J 2 bases, leaving 9 bases between the germline ends. For the CDR3, the DNA is TGTGCCAGCAGTGAAGCAAGGACTACCACAGATACGCAGTATTTT. Translating it yields CASSEARTTTDTQYF.

The V call is TRBV5-1, the J call TRBJ2-7; TRBD1 matches at 7 bases. CDR3 length: 16 residues. CDR1 and CDR2 from the germline V gene are SGHRS and YFSETQ. The V segment lost 0 bases and the J segment 7 bases; nucleotides outside the gene matches: 13. As DNA, the CDR3 is TGCGCCAGCAGCTTGGCGGGCAGGGGGTCGTCCTGGGAGCAGTACTTC. Its protein product is CASSLAGRGSSWEQYF.

V and J are TRBV11-3 and TRBJ2-5, with a possible D match to TRBD2 (5 bases). Between the trimmed V and J ends, which lost 1 base and 5 bases, there was a span of 5 bases. The CDR3 has 12 residues. In germline, CDR1 is SGHNT, CDR2 YENEEA. CDR3 sequence: CASSLGEETQYF. CDR3 DNA sequence: TGTGCCAGCAGCTTAGGGGAGGAGACCCAGTACTTC.

This chain connects TRBV30 to TRBJ2-7; possibly TRBD1 for D (7 bases). The ends were cut back, 5 bases at V and 6 bases at J, with 14 bases in the middle. Germline V gene data show CDR1 as GTSNPN and CDR2 as SVGIG (reference sequence). This CDR3 comprises 12 residues. The CDR3 loop is CAWDNQGGEQYF. The CDR3 nucleotides read TGTGCCTGGGATAACCAGGGGGGCGAGCAGTACTTC.

CDR3 sequence (DNA): TGTGCCAGCAGCCAAAAAGAGACCCAGTACTTC. The encoded protein is CASSQKETQYF. This rearrangement joins TRBV11-3 to TRBJ2-5; no clear D. With 5 bases removed from V and 3 bases from J, the gap between germline ends came to 4 bases. This CDR3 is built from 11 residues. The germline V gene encodes CDR1 SGHNT and CDR2 YENEEA.

The chain has TRBV19 and TRBJ2-3, with 9 bases that match TRBD2. V shed 9 bases and J 1 base; nucleotides not matched to a gene: 20. The germline CDR1 and CDR2 sequences are LNHDA and SQIVND (reference sequence). This CDR3 comprises 19 residues. The CDR3 coding sequence is TGTGCCAGGGAGGGAAATGGCGGGAGGGCCTTGGTGTGCACAGATACGCAGTATTTT. Its translation: CAREGNGGRALVCTDTQYF.

The rearrangement uses TRBV11-2 and TRBJ2-1, with a tentative D call TRBD1 (6 bases). V dropped 7 bases and J dropped 8 bases, with 9 bases sitting between them. There are 11 residues in the CDR3. Germline V gene sequence: CDR1 SGHAT, CDR2 FQNNGV. DNA for the CDR3: TGTGCCAGCAAACAGGGACATGAGCAGTTCTTC. This codes for CASKQGHEQFF.

This chain joins TRBV7-9 and TRBJ1-2; 7 bases are shared with TRBD1. CDR3 size: 15 residues. V dropped 0 bases and J dropped 4; count of bases not matched to a gene: 5. Looked up from germline, CDR1 is SEHNR and CDR2 is FQNEAQ (reference sequence). CDR3 sequence reads: CASSLAGQSTYGYTF. The CDR3 nucleotides are TGTGCCAGCAGCTTAGCGGGACAGTCAACCTATGGCTACACCTTC.

The rearrangement links TRBV5-1 to TRBJ1-5; no reliable D call. With 1 base removed from V and 5 bases from J, the gap between germline ends came to 10 bases. From germline, CDR1 is SGHRS and CDR2 YFSETQ. The CDR3 runs 14 residues. The CDR3 sequence is CASSLNGADQPQHF. The CDR3 bases are TGCGCCAGCAGCTTGAACGGAGCCGATCAGCCCCAGCATTTT.

The chain combines TRBV9 with TRBJ1-3; D remains ambiguous. Deletions cut 0 bases from V and 2 bases from J, with 12 bases between. Germline V lookup: CDR1 SGDLS, CDR2 YYNGEE. There are 16 residues in the CDR3. The CDR3 region has the DNA TGTGCCAGCAGCGTAGGAACAGCTTACCCTGGAAACACCATATATTTT. Translation gives CASSVGTAYPGNTIYF.

This chain links TRBV5-1 with TRBJ2-7, with 8 positions matching TRBD1. Unmatched junction bases numbered 2, after V lost 3 bases and J lost 3 bases. Germline lookup yields CDR1 SGHRS and CDR2 YFSETQ. This CDR3 spans 13 amino acids. The CDR3 here is CASSWGTGYEQYF. Here the CDR3 DNA reads TGCGCCAGCAGCTGGGGGACAGGCTACGAGCAGTACTTC.

This CDR3 reads CASSPNGIQYF. CDR3 nucleotides: TGTGCCAGCAGCCCTAATGGTATTCAGTACTTC. This chain connects TRBV7-6 to TRBJ2-4, with D unresolved. Germline loops: CDR1 SGHVS, CDR2 FNYEAQ. V was trimmed by 5 bases and J by 10 bases, leaving 9 bases between them. The CDR3 consists of 11 residues.